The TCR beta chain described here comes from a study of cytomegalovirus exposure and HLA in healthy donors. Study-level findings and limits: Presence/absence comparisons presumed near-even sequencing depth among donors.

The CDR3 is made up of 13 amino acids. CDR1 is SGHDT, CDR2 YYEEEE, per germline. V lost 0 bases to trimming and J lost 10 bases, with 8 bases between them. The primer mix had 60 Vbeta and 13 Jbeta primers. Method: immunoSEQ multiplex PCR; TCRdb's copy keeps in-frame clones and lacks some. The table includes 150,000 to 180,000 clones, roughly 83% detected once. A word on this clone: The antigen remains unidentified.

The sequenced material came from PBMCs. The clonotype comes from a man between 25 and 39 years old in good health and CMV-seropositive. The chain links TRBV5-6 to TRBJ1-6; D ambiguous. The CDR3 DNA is TGTGCCAGCAGCTTGGCAGCGGGGTCACCCCTCCACTTT. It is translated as CASSLAAGSPLHF.